Sequencing of this T cell receptor beta chain was carried out in a study of CD8 T cells in ankylosing spondylitis. TCRdb fed the 5' RACE reads into MiXCR, producing one record per CDR3 protein. The table shows some 840,000 distinct CDR3 sequences, with about 12% occurring only once. The table lists this clonotype with a few counts. Its antigen is not known. Study-level findings and limits: Disease-associated clonotypes exhibited CD8+ identity and were relatively infrequent in peripheral blood. The authors reported significant enrichment of disease-linked clones in matched ankylosing spondylitis synovial fluid. Ankylosing spondylitis blood appeared to carry a characteristic TCR beta motif of roughly eight highly homologous variants.

The CDR3 spans 13 residues. CDR1 SQVTM and CDR2 ANQGSEA come from the germline V gene. Trimming stripped 5 bases from V and 5 bases from J, with 15 bases between. The specimen sequenced was blood, either unsorted or a sorted T cell fraction (not recorded which). This TCR was recovered from a male donor with ankylosing spondylitis. This chain uses TRBV29-1 with TRBJ2-5, with D perhaps TRBD1 (6 bases). This chain's CDR3 is CSVSGQFIETQYF. As DNA, the CDR3 is TGCAGCGTTTCCGGACAGTTTATCGAGACCCAGTACTTC.